Following are 14 T cell receptor beta chains from one sample sequenced in a study of radiation and T cells in renal cell carcinoma. Regarding treatment: 15 Gy SBRT to primary tumor, nephrectomy 4 weeks later. Profiled with immunoSEQ multiplex PCR; TCRdb holds only in-frame clones, not every one. This sample has over 15,000 clones, with under 55% found just once. Sequenced here: tumor tissue, sampled from a patient whose treatment included radiotherapy and nephrectomy. These receptors were taken from a man in his fifties with renal cell carcinoma.

This chain connects TRBV18 to TRBJ2-2; TRBD2 might be the D (5 bases). The germline V gene has CDR1 KGHSH and CDR2 LQKENI. The CDR3 is made up of 16 amino acids. The ends were cut back, 0 bases at V and 3 bases at J, with 11 bases in the middle. The CDR3 sequence is CASSPPGSVDTGELFF. In nucleotides, the CDR3 is TGTGCCAGCTCACCACCGGGTAGCGTGGACACCGGGGAGCTGTTTTTT. Combining the CDR3 with reference TRBV18 and TRBJ2-2 gives the whole variable domain NAGVMQNPRHLVRRRGQEARLRCSPMKGHSHVYWYRQLPEEGLKFMVYLQKENIIDESGMPKERFSAEFPKEGPSILRIQQVVRGDSAAYFCASSPPGSVDTGELFFGEGSRLTVL.

The rearrangement uses TRBV2 and TRBJ2-3; 10 bases align to TRBD1. The ends lost 7 bases at V and 0 bases at J; junction bases unmatched: 10. This CDR3 comprises 17 residues. Germline CDR1 and CDR2: SNHLY and FYNNEI. CDR3 coding DNA: TGTGCCAGCAACCGACAGGGGGCTAGGACTAGCACAGATACGCAGTATTTT. Encoded protein: CASNRQGARTSTDTQYF.

Concerning this clone itself: The sample holds other DNA sequences that translate to the same CDR3. J is TRBJ1-1 and V is TRBV6-1, with D unresolved. In germline, CDR1 is MNHNS, CDR2 SASEGT. The CDR3 contains 13 residues. The V and J ends lost 6 bases and 4 bases respectively, with 12 bases between them. CDR3 amino acids: CASSEQGSTEAFF. Here the CDR3 DNA reads TGTGCCAGCAGCGAGCAAGGGAGCACTGAAGCTTTCTTT.

The chain combines TRBV4-3 with TRBJ1-5; D unclear. Germline CDR1 and CDR2: LGHNA and YSLEER. CDR3 size: 18 residues. The V end lost 0 bases, the J end lost 5 bases, and 20 bases lay between the germline ends. CDR3 sequence: CASSQDPPPGGGYQPQHF. The CDR3 nucleotides read TGCGCCAGCAGCCAAGATCCCCCCCCAGGTGGAGGGTATCAGCCCCAGCATTTT.

V usage is TRBV5-1 and J usage is TRBJ1-4, with D possibly being TRBD1 (5 bases). CDR3 size: 14 residues. CDR1 is SGHRS and CDR2 is YFSETQ in the germline V gene. Trimming left V 1 base short and J 6 bases short, with 10 bases between. CDR3 in amino acids: CASSLQGLDEKLFF. DNA of the CDR3: TGCGCCAGCAGCTTGCAGGGCTTGGATGAAAAACTGTTTTTT.

The chain has TRBV6-6 and TRBJ1-2; 9 bases line up with TRBD1. Germline CDR1 is MNHNY and CDR2 is SVGAGI (reference sequence). J was trimmed by 5 bases and V by 7 bases; bases with no gene match: 8. The CDR3 runs 14 residues. The CDR3 DNA is TGTGCCAGCAACATCCCGGGACAGGGATATGGCTACACCTTC. Protein: CASNIPGQGYGYTF.

This chain connects TRBV6-4 to TRBJ1-1; 9 nucleotides match TRBD1. V lost 0 bases to trimming and J lost 5 bases; unmatched junction nucleotides: 1. From germline, CDR1 is MRHNA and CDR2 SNTAGT. The CDR3 totals 14 residues. For the CDR3, the DNA is TGTGCCAGCAGTGACTCAGACAGGGGGACTGAAGCTTTCTTT. Protein sequence: CASSDSDRGTEAFF.

The chain links TRBV14 to TRBJ2-7, with D possibly being TRBD2 (5 bases). V lost 4 bases to trimming and J lost 3 bases, with 16 bases between them. Germline CDR1 reads SGHDN; CDR2 reads FVKESK. The CDR3 contains 15 residues. The CDR3 sequence: CASSPAAGRLYEQYF. DNA for the CDR3: TGTGCCAGCAGCCCAGCTGCGGGCCGACTCTACGAGCAGTACTTC.

This clone was detected many times. The chain carries TRBV4-3 and TRBJ2-3; D might be TRBD2 (5 bases). CDR3 length: 16 amino acids. Germline CDR1 LGHNA, CDR2 YSLEER. V lost 2 bases to trimming and J lost 5 bases, with 17 bases between them. The CDR3 DNA follows: TGCGCCAGCAGCCAACCTGGAGGCAGAAGCGGAGATACGCAGTATTTT. Residues: CASSQPGGRSGDTQYF.

The chain combines TRBV5-5 with TRBJ1-1; possible D gene TRBD1, 5 bases. Germline assignment: CDR1 SGHKS and CDR2 YYEKEE (reference sequence). The CDR3 totals 13 residues. V was cut by 2 bases and J by 7 bases, with 12 bases left in between. CDR3 DNA sequence: TGTGCCAGCAGCTTTGGGGGAGGCGATGAAGCTTTCTTT. It yields the protein CASSFGGGDEAFF.

This clone was found a few times. This rearrangement joins TRBV19 to TRBJ2-7; 11 bases match TRBD1. The V and J ends lost 8 bases and 2 bases, in that order; junction bases with no gene match: 5. The CDR3 is made up of 14 amino acids. Looked up from germline, CDR1 is LNHDA and CDR2 is SQIVND (reference sequence). The CDR3 loop is CASGDRGSTYEQYF. The CDR3 DNA reads as TGTGCCAGTGGGGACAGGGGGTCGACCTACGAGCAGTACTTC.

This chain joins TRBV5-4 and TRBJ2-7, with 7 bases matching TRBD1. The CDR3 loop spans 14 amino acids. V shed 4 bases, J shed 5 bases, and the junction held 9 bases outside the gene matches. Germline loops: CDR1 SGHNT, CDR2 YYREEE (reference sequence). The CDR3 region is CASSRTGAIDEQYF. As DNA, the CDR3 is TGTGCCAGCAGCCGTACAGGGGCGATAGACGAGCAGTACTTC.

The genes are TRBV6-1 and TRBJ2-2, with D possibly matching TRBD2 (5 bases). Germline CDR1 MNHNS, CDR2 SASEGT. V lost 1 base to trimming and J lost 6 bases, with 12 bases between them. The CDR3 extends over 15 amino acids. The CDR3 DNA sequence: TGTGCCAGCAGTGAAGAGGTGGGAGTGGCCGGGGAGCTGTTTTTT. Translation: CASSEEVGVAGELFF.

This clone was seen a handful of times. The rearrangement links TRBV6-6 to TRBJ1-2; D possibly corresponds to TRBD1 (6 bases). Trimming removed 4 bases from V and 4 bases from J, with 16 bases in between. In germline, CDR1 is MNHNY, CDR2 SVGAGI (reference sequence). This CDR3 spans 15 amino acids. The DNA of the CDR3 is TGTGCCAGCAGTTCTGGGACAACTCGAATCTATGGCTACACCTTC. Amino acid sequence: CASSSGTTRIYGYTF.